What follows is one T cell receptor (beta chain) and its context. Its antigen specificity is not known. Per-base quality was not reported, and no clone a single base away is much larger than it. The receptor library was made with RT-PCR. Sequencer: Illumina HiSeq 2500. TCRdb reworked the public reads: Q25 trimming with fastp, MiXCR clone assembly, productive beta chains retained. CDR3 protein duplicates are merged, each entry listing the most common genes and DNA. The sample has hundreds of thousands of distinct CDR3 sequences on record, approximately 24% of them singletons. Under 2.5% of the sample is held by the ten biggest clonotypes. This sample is part of a study of response to subunit inactivated influenza vaccine (dated by TCRdb to about 2018). Regarding the complete study: The study used deep quantitative T cell receptor repertoire profiling to track responses to a trivalent subunit inactivated influenza vaccine. Broad study findings and their caveats: The authors suggested that each seasonal influenza vaccination may recruit only a limited number of new T cells.

The CDR3 holds 17 amino acids from the cysteine to the phenylalanine. Only CDR3 DNA is held: 51 bases, read in frame from base 1. Relative to germline, V is 10 bases shorter and J is 4 bases shorter, with 23 bases between their ends. Sequences were derived from CD4+ T cells sorted from PBMCs, sampled less than 6 days after vaccination. The rearranged chain carries TRBV12-3 or TRBV12-4 and TRBJ2-6; a tentative D call is TRBD2 (6 bases match). The receptor was isolated from a man between 50 and 59 years old who received an inactivated influenza vaccine. Donor details come from another sample of the same person, matched by shared clones. The DNA sequence follows: TGTGCCACCCGGCGGGGCCCTCAGGGATCCGGGGCCAACGTCCTGACTTTC. Its protein reads: CATRRGPQGSGANVLTF.